The next 18 T cell receptor beta chains were all read from a single sample in a study of blood T cells in healthy people across ages. It was with a sample-barcoded 5' primer and a J-beta primer mix that a second PCR of roughly 7 to 11 cycles was run. MiXCR, applied by TCRdb to the 5' RACE reads, yields one record per CDR3 protein. Of approximately 730,000 distinct CDR3 sequences detected, about 55% appear once; the ten largest clones hold about 38%. The source material was blood. Every receptor here comes from a man older than 75 in good health.

This clonotype was found a few times. J is TRBJ2-3 and V is TRBV29-1; D may be TRBD2 (5 bases). CDR1 SQVTM and CDR2 ANQGSEA come from the germline V gene. Trimming took off 5 bases at V and 1 base at J, with 10 bases between the two ends. The CDR3 sequence is 13 residues long. CDR3 loop: CSVLLAGTDTQYF. CDR3 DNA: TGCAGCGTTCTGCTAGCAGGCACAGATACGCAGTATTTT.

The chain is built from TRBV6-2 or TRBV6-3 and TRBJ2-2, with 7 bases aligning to TRBD2. The V gene's germline CDR1 is MNHEY and CDR2 SVGEGT. The CDR3 extends over 17 amino acids. With 6 bases clipped from V and 0 bases from J, the junction kept 10 bases outside the gene matches. Here the CDR3 DNA reads TGTGCCAGCAGCCCAAAAGGGAGCGGGGCGAACACCGGGGAGCTGTTTTTT. This sequence encodes CASSPKGSGANTGELFF.

The V and J genes are TRBV20-1 and TRBJ1-4; the match to TRBD1 covers 12 bases. The germline V gene encodes CDR1 DFQATT and CDR2 SNEGSKA (reference sequence). The CDR3 runs to 15 residues. V lost 1 base, J lost 8 bases, and 5 bases stayed unmatched. CDR3 region: CSARVGQGAREKLFF. DNA for the CDR3: TGCAGTGCTAGAGTGGGACAGGGGGCGAGGGAAAAACTGTTTTTT.

A few counts support this clonotype. J is TRBJ2-3 and V is TRBV10-3; D possibly corresponds to TRBD2 (6 bases). This CDR3 comprises 13 residues. Germline V gene data show CDR1 as ENHRY and CDR2 as SYGVKD. V lost 6 bases to trimming and J lost 6 bases, with 13 bases between them. The CDR3 DNA follows: TGTGCCATCAGGGGGGGAGAATCCGATACGCAGTATTTT. Protein: CAIRGGESDTQYF.

This clonotype was picked up a small number of times. This rearrangement joins TRBV20-1 to TRBJ2-4, with 8 bases identical to TRBD1. The J call may be mistaken, given a closer DNA end match to TRBJ2-7. Germline CDR1 reads DFQATT; CDR2 reads SNEGSKA (reference sequence). The CDR3 length is 14 residues. This CDR3 is CSANDRTGLYEQYF. The CDR3 DNA reads as TGCAGTGCTAATGACCGGACAGGGCTCTACGAGCAGTACTTC.

This chain uses TRBV29-1 with TRBJ2-3; 9 bases are shared with TRBD1. There are 13 residues in the CDR3. With V trimmed by 6 bases and J by 3 bases, 4 bases remained unmatched. The V gene's germline CDR1 is SQVTM and CDR2 ANQGSEA. The CDR3 nucleotides are TGCAGCGTGGACGACAGGGGGACAGATACGCAGTATTTT. Its protein is CSVDDRGTDTQYF.

V is TRBV20-1 and J is TRBJ2-1; D remains unclear. Trimming removed 0 bases at V and 0 bases at J, with 9 bases between. This CDR3 has 15 residues. Germline lookup yields CDR1 DFQATT and CDR2 SNEGSKA (reference sequence). The CDR3, as DNA: TGCAGTGCTAGAGAGGACCCCAGCTCCTACAATGAGCAGTTCTTC. This codes for CSAREDPSSYNEQFF.

V is TRBV2 and J is TRBJ2-3; D unclear. This CDR3 is built from 17 residues. V shed 6 bases and J shed 2 bases, with 21 bases lying between them. Germline loops: CDR1 SNHLY, CDR2 FYNNEI. The CDR3 is CASSPGRFPGFTDTQYF. The CDR3 DNA sequence: TGTGCCAGCAGCCCCGGGCGGTTCCCTGGGTTCACAGATACGCAGTATTTT.

CDR3 region: CASIRGGFTDTQYF. The CDR3 region has the DNA TGTGCCAGCATCCGGGGGGGATTTACAGATACGCAGTATTTT. This sequence joins TRBV28 and TRBJ2-3; TRBD2 aligns across 8 bases. The CDR3 runs 14 residues. V lost 7 bases, J lost 3 bases, and 6 bases stayed unmatched. Germline CDR1 MDHEN, CDR2 SYDVKM.

The chain links TRBV27 to TRBJ2-1, with 16 bases lining up with TRBD2. In germline, CDR1 is MNHEY, CDR2 SMNVEV (reference sequence). The CDR3 extends over 16 amino acids. The V gene end was trimmed by 10 bases and the J gene end by 7 bases; junction bases not matched to a gene: 10. The CDR3, as DNA: TGTGCCACCCAACTGCAGGGACTAGCGGGAGGGAATGAGCAGTTCTTC. This codes for CATQLQGLAGGNEQFF.

This clonotype came up a few times. V and J are TRBV14 and TRBJ2-1; D not resolved. The CDR3 contains 14 residues. Per germline, CDR1 SGHDN and CDR2 FVKESK. V was cut by 3 bases and J by 7 bases, with 13 bases left in between. The DNA of the CDR3 is TGTGCCAGCAGCCAGCGGTGGGCCTCAAATGAGCAGTTCTTC. Protein: CASSQRWASNEQFF.

The J gene is TRBJ2-3, the V gene TRBV7-2; 8 nucleotides agree with TRBD2. From germline, CDR1 is SGHTA and CDR2 FQGNSA. This CDR3 region has 15 residues. V lost 6 bases, J lost 1 base, and 6 bases stayed unmatched. The DNA of the CDR3 is TGTGCCAGCAGGTCAGCGGGAGTAGGCACAGATACGCAGTATTTT. This translates into CASRSAGVGTDTQYF.

The chain couples TRBV6-6 to TRBJ1-2; D is unclear. V was trimmed by 0 bases and J by 8 bases, leaving 10 bases between them. CDR3 size: 13 residues. Germline V gene sequence: CDR1 MNHNY, CDR2 SVGAGI (reference sequence). CDR3: CASSYSSQGGYTF. In DNA, the CDR3 is TGTGCCAGCAGTTACTCAAGTCAAGGAGGCTACACCTTC.

This clonotype was detected only a few times. The rearrangement links TRBV9 to TRBJ2-3; D remains ambiguous. Germline values: CDR1 SGDLS, CDR2 YYNGEE. Trimming cost V 0 bases and J 0 bases, with 8 bases left between them. This CDR3 is 15 amino acids long. The CDR3 spells CASSVATLSTDTQYF. The CDR3, as DNA: TGTGCCAGCAGCGTAGCTACCCTTAGCACAGATACGCAGTATTTT.

V is TRBV5-1 and J is TRBJ2-4, with D tentatively TRBD2 (6 bases). V was pared by 5 bases and J by 11 bases, with 17 bases between. Germline V CDR1 and CDR2: SGHRS, YFSETQ. This CDR3 has 13 residues. For the CDR3, the DNA is TGCGCCAGCAGTCCCCTGACTAGTTCCGTTCAGTACTTC. It translates to CASSPLTSSVQYF.

This clonotype was found a few times. This rearrangement joins TRBV20-1 to TRBJ1-6; D call uncertain. CDR1 is DFQATT, CDR2 SNEGSKA, per germline (reference sequence). V was clipped by 3 bases and J by 9 bases, with 12 bases between them. There are 13 residues in the CDR3. CDR3 coding DNA: TGCAGTGCTAGCTCCGGATATGGTTCACCCCTCCACTTT. This encodes CSASSGYGSPLHF.

J is TRBJ2-3 and V is TRBV20-1, with 8 bases identical to TRBD2. This CDR3 has 14 residues. J gave up 1 base and V 4 bases, and 4 bases lay outside the gene matches. From germline, CDR1 is DFQATT and CDR2 SNEGSKA (reference sequence). For the CDR3, the DNA is TGCAGTGCTACCGGACTAGCAGGCACAGATACGCAGTATTTT. This encodes CSATGLAGTDTQYF.

V and J are TRBV2 and TRBJ2-1, with 11 bases aligning to TRBD2. V gave up 8 bases and J gave up 4 bases; unmatched junction bases: 4. Per the germline V gene, CDR1 is SNHLY and CDR2 is FYNNEI. The CDR3 consists of 14 residues. Here the CDR3 DNA reads TGTGCCAGCGAACTAGCGGGGGCATACAATGAGCAGTTCTTC. Translating gives CASELAGAYNEQFF.